Given below is one TCR beta chain in context. The sample is drawn from a study of shared clonotypes between healthy human individuals. In the study overall: The study used three CD4 naive, three CD4 memory, two CD8 naive and one CD8 memory plate per donor.

Sequencing used immunoSEQ multiplex PCR; TCRdb keeps in-frame clones, though not all of them. The sample lists more than 900,000 clones, more than 75% occurring once. CDR1 SGHDN and CDR2 FVKESK come from the germline V gene. V gave up 4 bases and J gave up 3 bases, with 13 bases separating them. The CDR3 has 15 residues. The sequencing sample was made of memory CD4+ T cells from PBMCs. As for subset: CD45RA-negative fraction. This TCR was recovered from a young man in good health. Some clones in this sample may be carry-over from other donors' samples. V usage is TRBV14 and J usage is TRBJ1-3; TRBD1 might be the D (6 bases). This CDR3 reads CASSRPQGFGNTIYF. CDR3 DNA: TGTGCCAGCAGCCGGCCGCAGGGGTTTGGAAACACCATATATTTT.